This T cell receptor beta chain was recorded in a study of cytomegalovirus exposure and HLA in healthy donors. Regarding the study as a whole: A later analysis reported that several of the most significant clusters appeared to be linked to common viral pathogens, among them Epstein-Barr virus.

Per the germline V gene, CDR1 is LGHNA and CDR2 is YNFKEQ. V was pared by 0 bases and J by 0 bases, with 14 bases between. The CDR3 is 17 amino acids. The PCR was carried out with 60 Vbeta primers and 13 Jbeta primers. TCRdb's copy holds only in-frame clones and misses some; the assay was immunoSEQ multiplex PCR. The repertoire table contains about 70,000 clones. A remark on this clone: Its antigen is undetermined.

This TCR was recovered from a female donor in good health and CMV-seropositive. The sample taken for sequencing was PBMCs. This sequence joins TRBV4-2 and TRBJ1-1; no firm D call. CDR3 nucleotide sequence: TGTGCCAGCAGCCAAGATCGGGTCAGCCTCTTGAACACTGAAGCTTTCTTT. Translating it yields CASSQDRVSLLNTEAFF.